This is a list of T cell receptor beta chains from one sample in a study of blood T cell repertoires in COVID-19. Measured with immunoSEQ multiplex PCR; TCRdb has only the in-frame clones, and not every one. Of approximately 54,000 clones listed, around 83% are singletons. The sequenced material came from peripheral blood. All receptors come from a man aged 80 or over with active COVID-19. The CDR3 runs from the conserved cysteine through the conserved F or W. The order of the fields is J gene, clone size, V gene, D gene, CDR3 protein, CDR3 DNA. The D gene is left open where the match is weak. Clone size is given for some rows only: seen once, a few or many times, or a class if the clone is expanded.

j_call: TRBJ2-7
clone_size: .
v_call: TRBV5-6
d_call: .
cdr3_aa: CASSREGEGSLYEQYF
cdr3_nt: TGTGCCAGCTCCCGAGAGGGAGAAGGGTCTTTGTACGAGCAGTACTTC

j_call: TRBJ2-7
clone_size: once
v_call: TRBV24-1
d_call: TRBD1
cdr3_aa: CATSGQGSYEQYF
cdr3_nt: TGTGCCACCAGTGGACAGGGATCCTACGAGCAGTACTTC

j_call: TRBJ2-7
clone_size: few
v_call: TRBV4-1
d_call: TRBD1
cdr3_aa: CASGPPDRGSYEQYF
cdr3_nt: TGCGCCAGCGGTCCGCCGGACAGGGGATCCTACGAGCAGTACTTC

j_call: TRBJ2-7
clone_size: .
v_call: TRBV6-2/TRBV6-3
d_call: .
cdr3_aa: CASSYSRHGEDEQYF
cdr3_nt: TGTGCCAGCAGTTACTCGAGGCACGGCGAGGACGAGCAGTACTTC

j_call: TRBJ2-6
clone_size: .
v_call: TRBV5-4
d_call: TRBD1
cdr3_aa: CASSRRDRGSGANVLTF
cdr3_nt: TGTGCCAGCAGCAGACGGGACAGGGGTTCTGGGGCCAACGTCCTGACTTTC

j_call: TRBJ2-7
clone_size: .
v_call: TRBV27
d_call: TRBD1
cdr3_aa: CASTQPGQGTYEQYF
cdr3_nt: TGTGCCAGCACCCAGCCGGGACAGGGAACGTACGAGCAGTACTTC

j_call: TRBJ1-3
clone_size: .
v_call: TRBV28
d_call: TRBD1
cdr3_aa: CASNYLPGQGHNTIYF
cdr3_nt: TGTGCCAGCAACTACCTACCGGGACAGGGTCATAACACCATATATTTT

j_call: TRBJ1-3
clone_size: .
v_call: TRBV3-1/TRBV3-2
d_call: .
cdr3_aa: CASSPYLGGSGNTIYF
cdr3_nt: TGTGCCAGCAGCCCGTACTTAGGGGGCTCTGGAAACACCATATATTTT

j_call: TRBJ2-5
clone_size: .
v_call: TRBV7-8
d_call: .
cdr3_aa: CASTRGRSGRETQYF
cdr3_nt: TGTGCCAGTACCAGGGGGCGCTCCGGGAGGGAGACCCAGTACTTC

j_call: TRBJ1-6
clone_size: .
v_call: TRBV28
d_call: .
cdr3_aa: CASSLTPRNTLHF
cdr3_nt: TGTGCCAGCAGTTTGACTCCACGGAATACCCTCCACTTT

j_call: TRBJ2-1
clone_size: .
v_call: TRBV19
d_call: .
cdr3_aa: CASSRAVGALVNEQFF
cdr3_nt: TGTGCCAGTAGCCGGGCGGTTGGGGCTCTAGTCAATGAGCAGTTCTTC

j_call: TRBJ1-2
clone_size: .
v_call: TRBV12-3/TRBV12-4
d_call: TRBD1
cdr3_aa: CASSGTAYGYTF
cdr3_nt: TGTGCCAGCAGTGGGACAGCCTATGGCTACACCTTC

j_call: TRBJ1-5
clone_size: .
v_call: TRBV19
d_call: TRBD1
cdr3_aa: CASKGQGLDFNQPQHF
cdr3_nt: TGTGCCAGCAAGGGACAGGGTCTTGATTTCAATCAGCCCCAGCATTTT

j_call: TRBJ2-1
clone_size: .
v_call: TRBV7-2
d_call: TRBD2
cdr3_aa: CASSLEIAGEGEQFF
cdr3_nt: TGTGCCAGCAGCTTAGAGATAGCGGGAGAGGGTGAGCAGTTCTTC

j_call: TRBJ1-1
clone_size: .
v_call: TRBV12-3/TRBV12-4
d_call: .
cdr3_aa: CASSFRYEAFF
cdr3_nt: TGTGCCAGCAGTTTCAGGTATGAAGCTTTCTTT

j_call: TRBJ2-5
clone_size: .
v_call: TRBV6-5
d_call: .
cdr3_aa: CASSQRTQETQYF
cdr3_nt: TGTGCCAGCAGCCAGCGGACCCAAGAGACCCAGTACTTC

j_call: TRBJ2-5
clone_size: .
v_call: TRBV5-8
d_call: TRBD1
cdr3_aa: CASNRGTGQRETQYF
cdr3_nt: TGTGCCAGCAACCGGGGGACAGGGCAGCGGGAGACCCAGTACTTC

j_call: TRBJ2-5
clone_size: .
v_call: TRBV9
d_call: .
cdr3_aa: CASSPYTGGETQYF
cdr3_nt: TGTGCCAGCAGCCCCTACACAGGAGGGGAGACCCAGTACTTC

j_call: TRBJ2-1
clone_size: .
v_call: TRBV9
d_call: TRBD2
cdr3_aa: CASSVGGGRLINEQFF
cdr3_nt: TGTGCCAGCAGCGTAGGCGGCGGGAGATTGATCAATGAGCAGTTCTTC

j_call: TRBJ1-2
clone_size: .
v_call: TRBV28
d_call: TRBD1
cdr3_aa: CASSPRDREYGYTF
cdr3_nt: TGTGCCAGCAGTCCCCGGGACAGGGAATATGGCTACACCTTC

j_call: TRBJ1-5
clone_size: .
v_call: TRBV6-6
d_call: TRBD1
cdr3_aa: CASSGQGIRDQPQHF
cdr3_nt: TGTGCCAGCAGTGGACAGGGGATTCGTGATCAGCCCCAGCATTTT

j_call: TRBJ1-4
clone_size: .
v_call: TRBV5-5
d_call: .
cdr3_aa: CASSLSVGQENEKLFF
cdr3_nt: TGTGCCAGCAGCTTGTCCGTAGGACAAGAAAATGAAAAACTGTTTTTT

j_call: TRBJ2-1
clone_size: .
v_call: TRBV10-2
d_call: TRBD2
cdr3_aa: CASMELAGGKSSYNEQFF
cdr3_nt: TGCGCCAGCATGGAACTAGCGGGAGGGAAGAGCTCCTACAATGAGCAGTTCTTC

j_call: TRBJ2-7
clone_size: .
v_call: TRBV28
d_call: .
cdr3_aa: CASSPVGGASSYEQYF
cdr3_nt: TGTGCCAGCAGTCCCGTAGGAGGGGCATCCTCCTACGAGCAGTACTTC

j_call: TRBJ2-1
clone_size: .
v_call: TRBV7-2
d_call: TRBD2
cdr3_aa: CASTSGLAGARSEQFF
cdr3_nt: TGTGCCAGCACCTCGGGACTAGCGGGAGCACGGAGTGAGCAGTTCTTC

j_call: TRBJ1-2
clone_size: .
v_call: TRBV6-5
d_call: TRBD1
cdr3_aa: CASRKQGSNYGYTF
cdr3_nt: TGTGCCAGCAGAAAACAGGGGTCGAACTATGGCTACACCTTC

j_call: TRBJ1-4
clone_size: once
v_call: TRBV2
d_call: TRBD1
cdr3_aa: CASTGTGRKLFF
cdr3_nt: TGTGCCAGCACCGGGACAGGCCGAAAACTGTTTTTT

j_call: TRBJ2-7
clone_size: few
v_call: TRBV14
d_call: .
cdr3_aa: CASSQRYEQYF
cdr3_nt: TGTGCCAGCAGCCAGAGATACGAGCAGTACTTC

j_call: TRBJ1-1
clone_size: .
v_call: TRBV28
d_call: .
cdr3_aa: CASTRGDKALLNTEAFF
cdr3_nt: TGTGCCAGCACCCGGGGGGACAAGGCTCTATTGAACACTGAAGCTTTCTTT

j_call: TRBJ1-2
clone_size: .
v_call: TRBV28
d_call: TRBD1
cdr3_aa: CASSSVRDRGLNYGYTF
cdr3_nt: TGTGCCAGCAGTTCCGTCCGGGACAGGGGACTTAACTATGGCTACACCTTC

j_call: TRBJ2-7
clone_size: .
v_call: TRBV6-5
d_call: TRBD1
cdr3_aa: CASSFGTEPYEQYF
cdr3_nt: TGTGCCAGCAGCTTCGGGACAGAGCCCTACGAGCAGTACTTC

j_call: TRBJ1-5
clone_size: .
v_call: TRBV19
d_call: .
cdr3_aa: CASSIVQEETAAIPQHF
cdr3_nt: TGTGCCAGTAGTATAGTTCAAGAGGAGACCGCCGCAATTCCCCAGCATTTT

j_call: TRBJ2-3
clone_size: .
v_call: TRBV5-1
d_call: TRBD2
cdr3_aa: CASSLTLTSGSSTDTQYF
cdr3_nt: TGCGCCAGCAGCTTGACCCTTACTAGCGGGAGTAGCACAGATACGCAGTATTTT

j_call: TRBJ2-2
clone_size: .
v_call: TRBV5-1
d_call: TRBD2
cdr3_aa: CASSTSGRGTGELFF
cdr3_nt: TGCGCCAGCAGCACGAGCGGGAGAGGTACCGGGGAGCTGTTTTTT

j_call: TRBJ2-1
clone_size: .
v_call: TRBV7-3
d_call: .
cdr3_aa: CASSYGAVGEQFF
cdr3_nt: TGTGCCAGCAGCTACGGAGCGGTCGGTGAGCAGTTCTTC

j_call: TRBJ2-5
clone_size: .
v_call: TRBV3-1/TRBV3-2
d_call: TRBD2
cdr3_aa: CASSQESSGLQETQYF
cdr3_nt: TGTGCCAGCAGCCAAGAGTCTAGCGGGTTACAAGAGACCCAGTACTTC

j_call: TRBJ2-1
clone_size: .
v_call: TRBV30
d_call: TRBD2
cdr3_aa: CAWSSPGLAGGPSNEQFF
cdr3_nt: TGTGCCTGGAGTTCTCCGGGACTAGCGGGAGGGCCTAGCAATGAGCAGTTCTTC

j_call: TRBJ1-1
clone_size: .
v_call: TRBV13
d_call: .
cdr3_aa: CASSSPGGGFAEAFF
cdr3_nt: TGTGCCAGCAGCTCACCCGGGGGGGGTTTCGCTGAAGCTTTCTTT

j_call: TRBJ2-3
clone_size: .
v_call: TRBV28
d_call: .
cdr3_aa: CASSLGQDTQYF
cdr3_nt: TGTGCCAGCAGTTTAGGGCAAGATACGCAGTATTTT

j_call: TRBJ2-7
clone_size: .
v_call: TRBV7-8
d_call: .
cdr3_aa: CASSLGGPGEQYF
cdr3_nt: TGTGCCAGCAGCTTGGGCGGGCCGGGGGAGCAGTACTTC

j_call: TRBJ2-7
clone_size: .
v_call: TRBV2
d_call: TRBD2
cdr3_aa: CASTKRENGEQYF
cdr3_nt: TGTGCCAGCACCAAGCGGGAGAATGGCGAGCAGTACTTC

j_call: TRBJ1-2
clone_size: .
v_call: TRBV14
d_call: TRBD1
cdr3_aa: CASSRQGARGGYTF
cdr3_nt: TGTGCCAGCAGCCGACAGGGGGCGAGAGGTGGCTACACCTTC

j_call: TRBJ2-3
clone_size: .
v_call: TRBV19
d_call: .
cdr3_aa: CAIKNGADTQYF
cdr3_nt: TGTGCCATTAAAAACGGAGCAGATACGCAGTATTTT

j_call: TRBJ1-3
clone_size: .
v_call: TRBV2
d_call: TRBD1
cdr3_aa: CASSEMGQGENTIYF
cdr3_nt: TGTGCCAGCAGTGAGATGGGACAGGGAGAGAACACCATATATTTT

j_call: TRBJ1-1
clone_size: .
v_call: TRBV5-4
d_call: TRBD1
cdr3_aa: CASSPPGTGQVTEAFF
cdr3_nt: TGTGCCAGCAGCCCACCCGGGACAGGGCAGGTCACTGAAGCTTTCTTT

j_call: TRBJ1-5
clone_size: .
v_call: TRBV5-4
d_call: .
cdr3_aa: CATRSGNQPQHF
cdr3_nt: TGTGCCACCCGTTCTGGCAATCAGCCCCAGCATTTT

j_call: TRBJ2-7
clone_size: .
v_call: TRBV19
d_call: TRBD1
cdr3_aa: CASSINPGQRYEQYF
cdr3_nt: TGTGCCAGTAGTATTAATCCGGGACAGAGGTACGAGCAGTACTTC